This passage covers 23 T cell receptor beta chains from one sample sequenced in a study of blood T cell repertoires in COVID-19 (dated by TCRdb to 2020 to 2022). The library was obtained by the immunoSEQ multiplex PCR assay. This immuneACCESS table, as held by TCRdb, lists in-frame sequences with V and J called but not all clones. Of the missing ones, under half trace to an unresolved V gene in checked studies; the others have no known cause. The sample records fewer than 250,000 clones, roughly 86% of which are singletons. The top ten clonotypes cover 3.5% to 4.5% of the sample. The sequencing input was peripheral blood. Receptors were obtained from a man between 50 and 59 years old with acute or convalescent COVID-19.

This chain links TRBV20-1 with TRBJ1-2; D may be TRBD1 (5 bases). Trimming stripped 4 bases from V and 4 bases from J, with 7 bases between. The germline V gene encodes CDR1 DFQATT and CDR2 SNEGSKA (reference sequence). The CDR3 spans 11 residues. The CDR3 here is CSATDSYGYTF. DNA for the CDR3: TGCAGTGCTACAGACAGCTATGGCTACACCTTC.

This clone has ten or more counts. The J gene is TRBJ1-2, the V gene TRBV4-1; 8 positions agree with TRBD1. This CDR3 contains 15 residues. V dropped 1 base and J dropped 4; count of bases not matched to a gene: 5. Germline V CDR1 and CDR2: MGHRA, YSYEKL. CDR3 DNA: TGCGCCAGCAGCCAAGGCTTCGGGACAGGCTATGGCTACACCTTC. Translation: CASSQGFGTGYGYTF.

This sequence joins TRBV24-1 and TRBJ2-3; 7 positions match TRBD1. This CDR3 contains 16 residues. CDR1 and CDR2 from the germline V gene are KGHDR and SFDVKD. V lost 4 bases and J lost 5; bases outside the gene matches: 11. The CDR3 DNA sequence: TGTGCCACCAGTGACCCCCGCCAGAGACAGGGAGATACGCAGTATTTT. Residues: CATSDPRQRQGDTQYF.

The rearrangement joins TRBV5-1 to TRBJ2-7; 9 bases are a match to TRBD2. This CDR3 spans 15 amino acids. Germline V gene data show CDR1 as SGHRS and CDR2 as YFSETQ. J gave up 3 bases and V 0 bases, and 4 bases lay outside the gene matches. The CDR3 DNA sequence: TGCGCCAGCAGCTTGGAGATAGCGGGGGACTACGAGCAGTACTTC. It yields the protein CASSLEIAGDYEQYF.

The CDR3 bases are TGCGCCAGCAGCCCAACAGGGGGCGTTACCGGGGAGCTGTTTTTT. Its protein is CASSPTGGVTGELFF. The chain recombines TRBV5-1 with TRBJ2-2; the match to TRBD1 covers 9 bases. Germline V CDR1 and CDR2: SGHRS, YFSETQ. With V trimmed by 4 bases and J by 5 bases, 6 bases remained unmatched. The length of the CDR3 is 15 residues.

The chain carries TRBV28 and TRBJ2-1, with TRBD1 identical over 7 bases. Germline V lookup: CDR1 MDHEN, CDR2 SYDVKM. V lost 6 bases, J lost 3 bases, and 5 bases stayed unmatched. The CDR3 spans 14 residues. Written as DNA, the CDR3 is TGTGCCAGCAGCCCCGGGACAGTCTACAATGAGCAGTTCTTC. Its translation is CASSPGTVYNEQFF.

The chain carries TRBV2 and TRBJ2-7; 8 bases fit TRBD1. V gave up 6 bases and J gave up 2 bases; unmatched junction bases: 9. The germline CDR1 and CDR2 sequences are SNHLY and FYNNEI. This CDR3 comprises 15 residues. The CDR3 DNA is TGTGCCAGCAGAGAGGGACAGGTTGCCACCTACGAGCAGTACTTC. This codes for CASREGQVATYEQYF. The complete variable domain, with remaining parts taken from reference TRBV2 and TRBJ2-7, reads EPEVTQTPSHQVTQMGQEVILRCVPISNHLYFYWYRQILGQKVEFLVSFYNNEISEKSEIFDDQFSVERPDGSNFTLKIRSTKLEDSAMYFCASREGQVATYEQYFGPGTRLTVT.

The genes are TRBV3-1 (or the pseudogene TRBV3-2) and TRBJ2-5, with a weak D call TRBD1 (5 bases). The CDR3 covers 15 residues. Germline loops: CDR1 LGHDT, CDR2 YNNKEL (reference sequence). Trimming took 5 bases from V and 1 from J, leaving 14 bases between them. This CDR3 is CASSKTRQIQETQYF. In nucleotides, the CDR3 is TGTGCCAGCAGCAAGACGCGACAGATCCAAGAGACCCAGTACTTC.

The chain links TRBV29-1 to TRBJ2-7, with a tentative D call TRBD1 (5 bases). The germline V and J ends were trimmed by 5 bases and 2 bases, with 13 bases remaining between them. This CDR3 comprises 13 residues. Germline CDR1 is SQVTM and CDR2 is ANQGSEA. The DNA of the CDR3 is TGCAGCGTTTGGGGCTTGCAGACCTACGAGCAGTACTTC. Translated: CSVWGLQTYEQYF.

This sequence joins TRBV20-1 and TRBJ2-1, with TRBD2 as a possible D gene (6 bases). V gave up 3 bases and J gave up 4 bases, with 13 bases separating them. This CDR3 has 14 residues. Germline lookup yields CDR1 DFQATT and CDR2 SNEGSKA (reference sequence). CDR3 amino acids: CSASRASAYNEQFF. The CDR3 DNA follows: TGCAGTGCTAGTAGGGCTAGCGCTTACAATGAGCAGTTCTTC.

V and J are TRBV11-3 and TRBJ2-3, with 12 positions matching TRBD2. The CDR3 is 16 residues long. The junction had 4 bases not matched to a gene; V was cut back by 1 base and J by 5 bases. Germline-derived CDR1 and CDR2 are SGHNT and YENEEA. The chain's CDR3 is CASSLGLAGAEDTQYF. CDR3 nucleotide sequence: TGTGCCAGCAGCTTAGGACTAGCGGGGGCCGAAGATACGCAGTATTTT.

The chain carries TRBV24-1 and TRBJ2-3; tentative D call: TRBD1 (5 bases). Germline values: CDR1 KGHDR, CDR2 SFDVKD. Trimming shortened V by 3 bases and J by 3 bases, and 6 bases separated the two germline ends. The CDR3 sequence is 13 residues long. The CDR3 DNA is TGTGCCACCAGTGATAAGGGGACAGATACGCAGTATTTT. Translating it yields CATSDKGTDTQYF.

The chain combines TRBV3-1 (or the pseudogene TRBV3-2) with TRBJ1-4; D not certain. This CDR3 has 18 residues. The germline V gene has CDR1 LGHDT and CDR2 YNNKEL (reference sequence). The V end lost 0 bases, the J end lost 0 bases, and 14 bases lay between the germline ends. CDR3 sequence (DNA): TGTGCCAGCAGCCAAGATCCCCTGAGCGCTGCAACTAATGAAAAACTGTTTTTT. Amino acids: CASSQDPLSAATNEKLFF.

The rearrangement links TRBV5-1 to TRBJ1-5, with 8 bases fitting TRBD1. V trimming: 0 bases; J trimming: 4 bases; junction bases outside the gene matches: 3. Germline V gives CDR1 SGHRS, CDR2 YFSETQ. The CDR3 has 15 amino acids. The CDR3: CASSLDGQGNQPQHF. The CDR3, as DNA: TGCGCCAGCAGCTTGGACGGACAGGGAAATCAGCCCCAGCATTTT.

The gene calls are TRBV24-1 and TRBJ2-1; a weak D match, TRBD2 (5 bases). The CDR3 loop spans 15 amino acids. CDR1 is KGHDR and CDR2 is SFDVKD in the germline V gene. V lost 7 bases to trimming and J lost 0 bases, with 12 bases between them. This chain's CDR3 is CATSKVGGSYNEQFF. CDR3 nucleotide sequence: TGTGCCACCAGCAAGGTCGGAGGCTCCTACAATGAGCAGTTCTTC.

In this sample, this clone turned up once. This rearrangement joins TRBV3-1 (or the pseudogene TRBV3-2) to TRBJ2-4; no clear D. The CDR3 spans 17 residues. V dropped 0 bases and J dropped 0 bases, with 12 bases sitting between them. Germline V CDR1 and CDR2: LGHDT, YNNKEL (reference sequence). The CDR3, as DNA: TGTGCCAGCAGCCAAGATTCGAGCTTACTAGCCAAAAACATTCAGTACTTC. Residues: CASSQDSSLLAKNIQYF.

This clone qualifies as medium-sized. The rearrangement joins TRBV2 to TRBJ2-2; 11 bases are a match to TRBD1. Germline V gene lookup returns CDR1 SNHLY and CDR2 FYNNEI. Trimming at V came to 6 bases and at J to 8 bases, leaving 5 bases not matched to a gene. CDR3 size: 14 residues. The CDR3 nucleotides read TGTGCCAGCAGATTGGACAGGGGGCTAGGGGAGCTGTTTTTT. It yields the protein CASRLDRGLGELFF.

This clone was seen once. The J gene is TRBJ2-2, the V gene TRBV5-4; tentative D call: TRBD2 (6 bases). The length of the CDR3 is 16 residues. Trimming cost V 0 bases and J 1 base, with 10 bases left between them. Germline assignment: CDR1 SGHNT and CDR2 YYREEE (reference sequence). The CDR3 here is CASSLGGGMNTGELFF. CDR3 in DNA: TGTGCCAGCAGCTTGGGAGGCGGGATGAACACCGGGGAGCTGTTTTTT.

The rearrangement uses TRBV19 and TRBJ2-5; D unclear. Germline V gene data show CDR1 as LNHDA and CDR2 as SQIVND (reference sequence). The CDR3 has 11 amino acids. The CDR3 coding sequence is TGTACCCCTGGTAGCAGAGAGACCCAGTACTTC. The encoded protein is CTPGSRETQYF.

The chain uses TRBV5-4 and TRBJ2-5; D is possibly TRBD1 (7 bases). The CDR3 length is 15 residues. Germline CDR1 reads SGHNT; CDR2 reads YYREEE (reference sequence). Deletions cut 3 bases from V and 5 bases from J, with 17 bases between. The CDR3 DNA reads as TGTGCCAGCAGCTGGGAAAGACAGGGAGGTGAGACCCAGTACTTC. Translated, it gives CASSWERQGGETQYF.

CDR3: CASSLDGVGTEAFF. The DNA for the CDR3 is TGCGCCAGCAGCTTGGACGGGGTTGGCACTGAAGCTTTCTTT. The chain has TRBV5-1 and TRBJ1-1; D is ambiguous. Germline V gene data show CDR1 as SGHRS and CDR2 as YFSETQ. The germline V and J ends were trimmed by 0 bases and 4 bases, with 10 bases remaining between them. This CDR3 has 14 residues. Combining the CDR3 with reference TRBV5-1 and TRBJ1-1 gives the whole variable domain KAGVTQTPRYLIKTRGQQVTLSCSPISGHRSVSWYQQTPGQGLQFLFEYFSETQRNKGNFPGRFSGRQFSNSRSEMNVSTLELGDSALYLCASSLDGVGTEAFFGQGTRLTVV.

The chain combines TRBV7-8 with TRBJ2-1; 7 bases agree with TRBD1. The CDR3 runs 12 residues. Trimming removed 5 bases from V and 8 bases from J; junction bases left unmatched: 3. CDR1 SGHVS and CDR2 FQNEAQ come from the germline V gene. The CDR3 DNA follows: TGTGCCAGCAGCCACAGGGGCGATGAGCAGTTCTTC. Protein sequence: CASSHRGDEQFF.

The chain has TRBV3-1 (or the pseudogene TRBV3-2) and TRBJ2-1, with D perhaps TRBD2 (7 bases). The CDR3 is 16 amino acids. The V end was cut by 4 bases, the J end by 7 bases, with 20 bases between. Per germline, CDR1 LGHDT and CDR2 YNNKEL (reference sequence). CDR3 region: CASSPTGGGSRNEQFF. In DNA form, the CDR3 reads TGTGCCAGCAGCCCGACCGGGGGCGGGAGTAGGAATGAGCAGTTCTTC.